The rows below give T cell receptor beta chains drawn from one sample of a study of blood T cell repertoires in COVID-19. Assay used: immunoSEQ multiplex PCR; TCRdb lists only in-frame clones, some missing. This table has some 51,000 clones, 80% to 95% appearing once. Sequenced: peripheral blood. All receptors derive from a human donor with active COVID-19. The donor label of this sample is uncertain. CDR3s leave out the opening cysteine and the closing phenylalanine or tryptophan.

v_call	cdr3_length	j_call	cdr3_aa
TRBV2	8	TRBJ1-1	ASSGAEAF
TRBV20-1	10	TRBJ2-7	SASQRSYEQY
TRBV29-1	9	TRBJ1-1	SVTANTEAF
TRBV2	12	TRBJ1-2	ASSEAQLSHGYT
TRBV27	13	TRBJ2-2	ASSPQGWNTGELF
TRBV10-3	12	TRBJ1-1	AISEGAVNTEAF
TRBV19	12	TRBJ1-1	ASSPGQGGTEAF
TRBV3-1/TRBV3-2	10	TRBJ1-1	ASSHASTEAF
TRBV6-5	11	TRBJ2-2	ASREGTTGELF
TRBV7-9	12	TRBJ2-7	ASSLIRRPDEQY
TRBV24-1	14	TRBJ2-5	ATSDGSDSLRETQY
TRBV7-2	11	TRBJ1-2	ASSSDRTYGYT
TRBV6-5	12	TRBJ1-1	ASSYGSLNTEAF
TRBV18	14	TRBJ1-1	ASSPDRVFEWTEAF
TRBV2	12	TRBJ2-5	ASTLDRAGETQY
TRBV20-1	9	TRBJ2-2	SAIDSGELF
TRBV18	11	TRBJ1-1	ASSEQESFEAF
TRBV6-4	13	TRBJ1-5	ASKESFSSNQPQH
TRBV6-2/TRBV6-3	12	TRBJ2-3	ASSRGGGSDTQY
TRBV4-1	13	TRBJ2-5	ASSHILAGLETQY
TRBV29-1	11	TRBJ1-2	SVDVQLNYGYT
TRBV7-9	11	TRBJ1-6	ASSLGRVGPLH
TRBV5-6	12	TRBJ1-6	ASSLRSYNSPLH
TRBV10-3	17	TRBJ2-6	AISEAPDRGFSGANVLT
TRBV28	13	TRBJ2-3	ASRGGLAGTDTQY
TRBV3-1/TRBV3-2	13	TRBJ2-1	ASSLPGLGSYEQF
TRBV27	12	TRBJ2-1	ASREGSWDNEQF
TRBV27	15	TRBJ2-2	ASTVAGDTRATGELF
TRBV7-9	11	TRBJ2-1	ASSSPWVLGGF
TRBV3-1/TRBV3-2	12	TRBJ1-1	ASSRVQGNTEAF
TRBV7-2	14	TRBJ2-3	ASSRLRGRLTDTQY
TRBV6-5	13	TRBJ1-5	ASSPRRESNQPQH
TRBV27	10	TRBJ2-3	ASSFRGDTQY
TRBV6-1	12	TRBJ1-5	ASSEGGVLQPQH
TRBV11-2	17	TRBJ2-2	ASSLVGTRGGAVTGELF
TRBV29-1	13	TRBJ1-2	SATSPGTMDYGYT
TRBV5-4	11	TRBJ2-1	ASSQDTYNEQF
TRBV20-1	10	TRBJ1-2	SASAYTGGYT
TRBV7-8	10	TRBJ2-7	ATTPGGPEQY
TRBV5-1	13	TRBJ2-3	ASQTGDARGDTQY
TRBV7-3	14	TRBJ1-6	ASSLTGRVHNSPLH
TRBV27	13	TRBJ1-2	ASSSGGARLYGYT
TRBV25-1	12	TRBJ1-5	ASSDGRPGQPQH
TRBV19	13	TRBJ2-3	ASRATGKFTDTQY